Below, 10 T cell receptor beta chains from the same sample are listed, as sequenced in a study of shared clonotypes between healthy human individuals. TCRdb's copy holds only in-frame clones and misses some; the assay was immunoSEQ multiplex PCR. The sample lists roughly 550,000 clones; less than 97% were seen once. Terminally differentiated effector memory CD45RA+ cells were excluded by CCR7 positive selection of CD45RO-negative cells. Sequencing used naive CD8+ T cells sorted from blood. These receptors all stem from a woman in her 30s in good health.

The CDR3 protein is CASSIDGIAGVEQYF. The CDR3 DNA follows: TGTGCCAGTAGTATAGATGGGATAGCGGGAGTAGAGCAGTACTTC. The genes are TRBV19 and TRBJ2-7; 9 bases match TRBD2. Germline assignment: CDR1 LNHDA and CDR2 SQIVND (reference sequence). J gave up 7 bases and V 0 bases, and 7 bases lay outside the gene matches. The length of the CDR3 is 15 residues.

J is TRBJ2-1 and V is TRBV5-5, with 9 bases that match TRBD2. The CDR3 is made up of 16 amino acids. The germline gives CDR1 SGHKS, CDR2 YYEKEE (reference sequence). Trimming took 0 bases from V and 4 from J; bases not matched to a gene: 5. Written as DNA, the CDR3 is TGTGCCAGCAGCTTGGCCGGGACTAGCAGATACAATGAGCAGTTCTTC. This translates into CASSLAGTSRYNEQFF.

The DNA for the CDR3 is TGCGCCAGCAGCGTAGGACAGGGGTTGCATGAGCAGTTCTTC. Amino acids: CASSVGQGLHEQFF. The genes are TRBV10-2 and TRBJ2-1, with 9 bases that match TRBD1. Trimming at V came to 6 bases and at J to 8 bases, leaving 8 bases not matched to a gene. This CDR3 is built from 14 residues. Germline V CDR1 and CDR2: WSHSY, SAAADI.

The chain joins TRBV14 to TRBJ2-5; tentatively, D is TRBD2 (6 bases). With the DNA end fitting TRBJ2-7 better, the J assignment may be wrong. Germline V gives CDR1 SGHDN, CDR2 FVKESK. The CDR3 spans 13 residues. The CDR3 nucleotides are TGTGCCAGCAGCCAAGGCGGGGACTACGAGCAGTACTTC. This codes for CASSQGGDYEQYF.

The CDR3 nucleotides read TGTGCCTGCGTAGCGGGAAAAGGTCCCTACGAGCAGTACTTC. This codes for CACVAGKGPYEQYF. This rearrangement joins TRBV30 to TRBJ2-7; 8 bases fit TRBD2. Germline CDR1 reads GTSNPN; CDR2 reads SVGIG (reference sequence). Germline trimming cut 6 bases from V and 2 bases from J; bases unmatched to any gene: 9. The CDR3 contains 14 residues.

The CDR3 region is CASRQGRETQYF. The DNA of the CDR3 is TGTGCCAGCAGACAGGGGCGAGAGACCCAGTACTTC. The genes are TRBV25-1 and TRBJ2-5, with 7 bases aligning to TRBD1. The CDR3 is 12 residues long. The junction had 2 bases not matched to a gene; V was cut back by 6 bases and J by 4 bases. The germline CDR1 and CDR2 sequences are MGHDK and SYGVNS.

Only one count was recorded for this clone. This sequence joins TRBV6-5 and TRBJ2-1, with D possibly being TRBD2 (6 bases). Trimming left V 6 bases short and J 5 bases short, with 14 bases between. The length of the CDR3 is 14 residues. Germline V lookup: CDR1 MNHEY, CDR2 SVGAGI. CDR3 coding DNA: TGTGCCAGCAGCCCCCCGGGACTGGACAATGAGCAGTTCTTC. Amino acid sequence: CASSPPGLDNEQFF.

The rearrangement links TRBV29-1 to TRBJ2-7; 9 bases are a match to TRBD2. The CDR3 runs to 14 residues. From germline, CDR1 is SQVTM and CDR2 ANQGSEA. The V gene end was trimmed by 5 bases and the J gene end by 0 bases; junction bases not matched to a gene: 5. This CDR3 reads CSVRSGRSSYEQYF. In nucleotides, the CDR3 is TGCAGCGTTCGAAGCGGGAGGAGCTCCTACGAGCAGTACTTC.

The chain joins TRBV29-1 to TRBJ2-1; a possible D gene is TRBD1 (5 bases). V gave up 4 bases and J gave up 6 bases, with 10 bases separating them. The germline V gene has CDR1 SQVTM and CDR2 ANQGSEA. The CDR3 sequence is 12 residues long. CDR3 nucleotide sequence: TGCAGCGTTGTGGATCAGGGCAATGAGCAGTTCTTC. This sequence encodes CSVVDQGNEQFF.

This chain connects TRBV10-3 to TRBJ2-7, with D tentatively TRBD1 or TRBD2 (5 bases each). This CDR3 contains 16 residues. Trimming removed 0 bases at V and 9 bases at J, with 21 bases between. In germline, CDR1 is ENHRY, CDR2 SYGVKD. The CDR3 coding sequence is TGTGCCATCAGTGAGTCTGGCAGGGAGATTGCTTCGAGGCAGTACTTC. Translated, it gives CAISESGREIASRQYF.